The T cell receptor (beta chain) described here comes from a study of breast tumors, draining lymph nodes, adjacent tissues. Study conclusions and caveats: Tumor repertoires ranked between lymph nodes and nontumor tissue in diversity, with V and J gene preferences. Data fit most tumor T cells coming from lymph node, expanding in tumor.

Germline-derived CDR1 and CDR2 are LNHNV and YYDKDF (reference sequence). The V gene end was trimmed by 0 bases and the J gene end by 6 bases; junction bases not matched to a gene: 5. CDR3 length: 16 amino acids. Turning to this clonotype: Its antigen is currently unknown.

Each CDR3 protein is one row after TCRdb ran MiXCR on the multiplex PCR reads. The table includes over 200,000 distinct CDR3 sequences, about 34% detected once. Samples came from axillary lymph nodes draining the breast cancer. The sequenced sample was axillary lymph node tissue. The chain is built from TRBV15 and TRBJ1-5; TRBD1 matches at 10 bases. This receptor was obtained from a female donor with breast cancer. Some clones in this sample may be carry-over from other donors' samples. CDR3 amino acids: CATSREGDRGGQPQHF. The CDR3 nucleotides are TGTGCCACCAGCAGAGAGGGGGACAGGGGCGGTCAGCCCCAGCATTTT.